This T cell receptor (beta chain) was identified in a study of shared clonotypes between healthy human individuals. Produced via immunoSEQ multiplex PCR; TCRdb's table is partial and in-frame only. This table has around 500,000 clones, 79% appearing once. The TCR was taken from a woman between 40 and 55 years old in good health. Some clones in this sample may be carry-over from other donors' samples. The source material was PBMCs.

For the CDR3, the DNA is TGTGCCAGCAGCCAAGCGGGAGGCTTCTACGAGCAGTACTTC. It translates to CASSQAGGFYEQYF. The chain couples TRBV7-2 to TRBJ2-7, with 9 bases that match TRBD2. The CDR3 sequence is 14 residues long. V was clipped by 5 bases and J by 3 bases; unmatched bases: 5. Per germline, CDR1 SGHTA and CDR2 FQGNSA.